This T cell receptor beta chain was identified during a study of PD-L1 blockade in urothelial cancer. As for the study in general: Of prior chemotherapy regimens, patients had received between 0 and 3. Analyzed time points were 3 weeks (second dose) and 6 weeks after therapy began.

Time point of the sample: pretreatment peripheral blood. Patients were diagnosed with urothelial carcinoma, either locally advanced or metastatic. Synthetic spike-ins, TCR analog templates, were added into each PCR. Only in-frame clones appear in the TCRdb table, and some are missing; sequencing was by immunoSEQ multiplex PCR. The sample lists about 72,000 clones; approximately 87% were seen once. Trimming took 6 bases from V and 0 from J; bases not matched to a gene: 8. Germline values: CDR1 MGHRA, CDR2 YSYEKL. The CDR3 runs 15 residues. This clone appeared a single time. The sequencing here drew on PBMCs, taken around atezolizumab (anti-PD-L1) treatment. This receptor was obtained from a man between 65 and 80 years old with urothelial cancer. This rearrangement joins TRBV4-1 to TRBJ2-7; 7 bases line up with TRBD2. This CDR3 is CASRSTSDSSYEQYF. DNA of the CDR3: TGCGCCAGCAGGTCAACTAGCGATAGCTCCTACGAGCAGTACTTC.